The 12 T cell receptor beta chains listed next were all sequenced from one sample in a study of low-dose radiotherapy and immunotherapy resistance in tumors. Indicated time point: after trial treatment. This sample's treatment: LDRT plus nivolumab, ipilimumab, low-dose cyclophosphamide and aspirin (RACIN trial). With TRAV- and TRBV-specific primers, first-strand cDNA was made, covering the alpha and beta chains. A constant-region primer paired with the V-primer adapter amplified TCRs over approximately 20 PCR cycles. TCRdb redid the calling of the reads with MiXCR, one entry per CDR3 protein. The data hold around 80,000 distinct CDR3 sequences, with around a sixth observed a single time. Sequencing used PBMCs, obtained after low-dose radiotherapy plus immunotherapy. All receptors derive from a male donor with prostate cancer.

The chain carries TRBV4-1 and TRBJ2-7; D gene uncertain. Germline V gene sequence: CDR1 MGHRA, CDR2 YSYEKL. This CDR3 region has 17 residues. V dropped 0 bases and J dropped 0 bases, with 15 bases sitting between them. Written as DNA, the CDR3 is TGCGCCAGCAGCCAAGATCCTGGGGATGCTACCTCCTACGAGCAGTACTTC. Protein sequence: CASSQDPGDATSYEQYF.

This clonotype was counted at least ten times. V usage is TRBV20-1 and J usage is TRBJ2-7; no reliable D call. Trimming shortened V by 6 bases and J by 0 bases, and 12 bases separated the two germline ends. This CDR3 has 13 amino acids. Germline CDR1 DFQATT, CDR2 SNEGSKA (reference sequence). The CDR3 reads CSAPGPNSYEQYF. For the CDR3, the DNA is TGCAGTGCCCCGGGCCCCAACTCCTACGAGCAGTACTTC.

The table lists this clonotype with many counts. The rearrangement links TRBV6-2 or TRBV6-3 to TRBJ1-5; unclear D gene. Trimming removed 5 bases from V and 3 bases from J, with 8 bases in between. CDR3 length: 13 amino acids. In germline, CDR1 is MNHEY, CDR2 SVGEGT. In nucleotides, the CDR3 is TGTGCCAGCAGTGACGGCTTCAATCAGCCCCAGCATTTT. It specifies CASSDGFNQPQHF.

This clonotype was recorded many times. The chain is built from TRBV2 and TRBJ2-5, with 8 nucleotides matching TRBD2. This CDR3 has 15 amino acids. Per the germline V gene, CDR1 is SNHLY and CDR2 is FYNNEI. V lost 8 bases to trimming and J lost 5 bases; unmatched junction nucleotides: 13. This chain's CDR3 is CASRTSGLSGETQYF. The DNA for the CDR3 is TGTGCCAGCCGTACTAGCGGCCTATCGGGGGAGACCCAGTACTTC.

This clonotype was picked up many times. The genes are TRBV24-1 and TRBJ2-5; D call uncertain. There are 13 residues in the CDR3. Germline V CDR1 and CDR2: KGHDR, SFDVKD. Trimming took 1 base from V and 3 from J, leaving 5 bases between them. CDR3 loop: CATSDFGEETQYF. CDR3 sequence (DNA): TGTGCCACCAGTGATTTTGGGGAAGAGACCCAGTACTTC.

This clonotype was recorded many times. CDR3 residues: CASSLQRGRDEQYF. DNA for the CDR3: TGTGCCAGCAGTTTACAACGGGGACGGGACGAGCAGTACTTC. This chain connects TRBV28 to TRBJ2-7, with D perhaps matching TRBD1 or TRBD2 (5 bases each). From germline, CDR1 is MDHEN and CDR2 SYDVKM. CDR3 size: 14 residues. V dropped 2 bases and J dropped 5 bases, with 13 bases sitting between them.

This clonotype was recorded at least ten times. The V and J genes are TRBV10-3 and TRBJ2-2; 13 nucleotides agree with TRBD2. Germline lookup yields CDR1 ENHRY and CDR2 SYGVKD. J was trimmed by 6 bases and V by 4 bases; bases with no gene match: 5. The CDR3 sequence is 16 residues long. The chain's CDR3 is CAISAGTSGTAGELFF. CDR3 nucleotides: TGTGCCATCAGTGCTGGGACTAGCGGGACGGCCGGGGAGCTGTTTTTT.

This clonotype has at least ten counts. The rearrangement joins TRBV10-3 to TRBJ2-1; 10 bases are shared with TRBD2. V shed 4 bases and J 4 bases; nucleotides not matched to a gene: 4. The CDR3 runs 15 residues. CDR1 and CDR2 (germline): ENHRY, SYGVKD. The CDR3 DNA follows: TGTGCCATCAGTGCGGCTAGCGGGAGTTACAATGAGCAGTTCTTC. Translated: CAISAASGSYNEQFF.

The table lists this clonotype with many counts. The CDR3: CAISEVRETQYF. As DNA, the CDR3 is TGTGCCATCAGTGAGGTGAGGGAGACCCAGTACTTC. The chain joins TRBV10-3 to TRBJ2-5; D remains unclear. The CDR3 extends over 12 amino acids. V lost 2 bases to trimming and J lost 5 bases, with 6 bases between them. CDR1 and CDR2 (germline): ENHRY, SYGVKD.

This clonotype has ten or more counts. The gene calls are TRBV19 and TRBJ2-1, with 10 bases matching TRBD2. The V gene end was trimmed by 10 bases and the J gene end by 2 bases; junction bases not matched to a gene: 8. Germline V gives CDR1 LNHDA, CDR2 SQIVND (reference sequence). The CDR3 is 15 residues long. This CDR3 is CATSQREGAYNEQFF. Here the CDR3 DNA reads TGTGCCACCTCGCAGCGGGAGGGAGCCTACAATGAGCAGTTCTTC.

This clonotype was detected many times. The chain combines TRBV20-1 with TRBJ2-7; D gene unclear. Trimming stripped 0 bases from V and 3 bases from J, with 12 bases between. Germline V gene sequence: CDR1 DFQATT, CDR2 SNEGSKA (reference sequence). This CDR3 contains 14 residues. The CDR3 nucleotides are TGCAGTGCTAGAGACAGCTTCACGGGCTACGAGCAGTACTTC. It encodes CSARDSFTGYEQYF.

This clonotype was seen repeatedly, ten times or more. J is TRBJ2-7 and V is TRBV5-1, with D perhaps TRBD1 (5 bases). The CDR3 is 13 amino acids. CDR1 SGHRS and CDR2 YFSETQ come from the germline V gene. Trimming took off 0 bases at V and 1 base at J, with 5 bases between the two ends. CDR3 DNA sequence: TGCGCCAGCAGCTTGGGACAGTCCTACGAGCAGTACTTC. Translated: CASSLGQSYEQYF.